The T cell receptor (beta chain) described here comes from a study of OX40 agonist ivuxolimab in advanced cancers. Using immunoSEQ multiplex PCR, the repertoire was profiled, and TCRdb retains in-frame clones only, with some absent. This sample has about 31,000 clones, with roughly nine tenths found just once. This clone has a single count. Its antigen is as yet unknown. Overall study findings and caveats: CD8+ T cells were the subset that, on average, had more expanded clones than CD4+.

Patients who had autoimmune disease history or got systemic immunosuppression were left out. The clonotype comes from an adult with an advanced solid tumor such as melanoma, head and neck, liver or kidney cancer. The specimen comprised CD4+ or CD8+ T cells sorted from blood, sampled in a trial of the OX40 agonist ivuxolimab.

CDR3 nucleotide sequence: TGTGCCAGTAGTATACTAGCGGGTGGCTCCAATGAGCAGTTCTTC. Its protein is CASSILAGGSNEQFF. This chain joins TRBV19 and TRBJ2-1; 8 bases match TRBD2. Trimming at V came to 2 bases and at J to 6 bases, leaving 6 bases not matched to a gene. The CDR3 runs to 15 residues. The germline gives CDR1 LNHDA, CDR2 SQIVND (reference sequence).